This T cell receptor (beta chain) was captured by sequencing in a study of neoadjuvant nivolumab and ipilimumab in lung cancer. The study's findings and limits: Blood richness before therapy tracked richness in tumors resected after neoadjuvant therapy. From pretherapy to surgery, tumor richness and clonality rose with dual therapy.

Worth noting for this clone: What it binds is not known.

The CDR3 runs to 12 residues. The ends were cut back, 1 base at V and 13 bases at J, with 13 bases in the middle. Germline V gene sequence: CDR1 LNHNV, CDR2 YYDKDF (reference sequence). Repertoires were generated with immunoSEQ multiplex PCR, while TCRdb's copy carries only in-frame clones and drops some. The sample has about 7,300 clones; approximately 85% are singletons. The receptor was derived from an adult with non-small cell lung cancer. The chain links TRBV15 to TRBJ2-5; D is uncertain. Sequencing used tumor tissue, obtained after neoadjuvant nivolumab, alone or with ipilimumab, at or shortly before surgery. This CDR3 is CATSRGGPSRYF. CDR3 in DNA: TGTGCCACCAGCAGAGGAGGACCCTCCCGGTACTTC.